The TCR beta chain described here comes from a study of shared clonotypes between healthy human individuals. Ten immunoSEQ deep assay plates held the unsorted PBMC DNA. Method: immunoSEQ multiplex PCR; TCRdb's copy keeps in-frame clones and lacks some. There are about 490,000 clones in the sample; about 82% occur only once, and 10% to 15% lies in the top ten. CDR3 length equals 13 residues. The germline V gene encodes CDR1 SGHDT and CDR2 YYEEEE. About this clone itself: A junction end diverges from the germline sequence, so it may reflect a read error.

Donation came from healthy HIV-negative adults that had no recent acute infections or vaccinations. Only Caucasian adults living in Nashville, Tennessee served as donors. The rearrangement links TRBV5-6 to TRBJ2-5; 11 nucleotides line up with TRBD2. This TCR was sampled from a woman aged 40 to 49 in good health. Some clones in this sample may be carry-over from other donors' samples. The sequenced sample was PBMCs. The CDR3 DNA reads TGTGCCAGCAGCTTGGGTCTAGCGGGAGGCCCCCACTTC. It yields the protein CASSLGLAGGPHF. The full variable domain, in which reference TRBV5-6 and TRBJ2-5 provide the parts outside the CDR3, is DAGVTQSPTHLIKTRGQQVTLRCSPKSGHDTVSWYQQALGQGPQFIFQYYEEEERQRGNFPDRFSGHQFPNYSSELNVNALLLGDSALYLCASSLGLAGGPHFGPGTRLLVL.